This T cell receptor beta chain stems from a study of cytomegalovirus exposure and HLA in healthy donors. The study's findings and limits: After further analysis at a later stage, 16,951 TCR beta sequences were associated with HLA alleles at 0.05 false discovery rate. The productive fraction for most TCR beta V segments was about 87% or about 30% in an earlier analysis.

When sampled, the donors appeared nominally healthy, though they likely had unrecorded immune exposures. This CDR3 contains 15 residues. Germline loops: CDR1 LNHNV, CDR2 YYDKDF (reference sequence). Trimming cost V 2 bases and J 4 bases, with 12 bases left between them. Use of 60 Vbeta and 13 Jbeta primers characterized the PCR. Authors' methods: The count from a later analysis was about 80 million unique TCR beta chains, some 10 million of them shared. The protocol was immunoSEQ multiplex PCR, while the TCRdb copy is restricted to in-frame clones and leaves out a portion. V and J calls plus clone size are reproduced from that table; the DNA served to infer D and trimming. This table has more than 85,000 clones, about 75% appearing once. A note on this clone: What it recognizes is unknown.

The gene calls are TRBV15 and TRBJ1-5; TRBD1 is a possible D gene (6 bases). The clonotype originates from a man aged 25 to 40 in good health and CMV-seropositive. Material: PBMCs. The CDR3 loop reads CATSRSRTDNQPQHF. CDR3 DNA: TGTGCCACCAGCAGAAGCAGGACAGATAATCAGCCCCAGCATTTT. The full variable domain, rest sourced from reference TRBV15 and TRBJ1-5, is DAMVIQNPRYQVTQFGKPVTLSCSQTLNHNVMYWYQQKSSQAPKLLFHYYDKDFNNEADTPDNFQSRRPNTSFCFLDIRSPGLGDTAMYLCATSRSRTDNQPQHFGDGTRLSIL.